These 18 T cell receptor beta chains were sequenced from one sample in a study of blood T cell repertoires in COVID-19. Clones were sequenced by immunoSEQ multiplex PCR, and TCRdb holds only the in-frame ones, with some missing. Of roughly 380,000 clones listed, 75% to 90% are singletons. Sequenced input: peripheral blood. The receptors derive from a woman under 30 with acute or convalescent COVID-19.

V usage is TRBV10-2 and J usage is TRBJ2-2; the D is unclear. CDR1 WSHSY and CDR2 SAAADI come from the germline V gene. The length of the CDR3 is 13 residues. V shed 7 bases and J shed 6 bases, with 12 bases lying between them. The CDR3 sequence: CASTQQLAGELFF. Written as DNA, the CDR3 is TGCGCCAGCACACAACAGTTAGCCGGGGAGCTGTTTTTT.

This rearrangement joins TRBV4-2 to TRBJ1-3, with D possibly TRBD1 on 6 matching bases. This CDR3 contains 15 residues. The germline V and J ends were trimmed by 0 bases and 2 bases, with 8 bases remaining between them. Germline loops: CDR1 LGHNA, CDR2 YNFKEQ. Here the CDR3 DNA reads TGTGCCAGCAGCCAAGAAACAGGGACTGGAAACACCATATATTTT. Its translation is CASSQETGTGNTIYF.

This clone was counted a few times. The chain uses TRBV28 and TRBJ1-1; perhaps TRBD1 as D (6 bases). Trimming left V 7 bases short and J 2 bases short, with 11 bases between. The CDR3 is 13 residues long. CDR1 MDHEN and CDR2 SYDVKM come from the germline V gene. This CDR3 is CASNNRENTEAFF. CDR3 DNA sequence: TGTGCCAGCAATAACAGGGAAAACACTGAAGCTTTCTTT.

This chain links TRBV19 with TRBJ1-5; a possible D gene is TRBD1 (5 bases). Germline-derived CDR1 and CDR2 are LNHDA and SQIVND (reference sequence). The CDR3 extends over 14 amino acids. Trimming removed 7 bases at V and 0 bases at J, with 10 bases between. CDR3 in DNA: TGTGCCAGTATCTCAGGGTATAGCAATCAGCCCCAGCATTTT. Amino acid sequence: CASISGYSNQPQHF.

The V call is TRBV5-1, the J call TRBJ1-5, with TRBD1 as a possible D gene (6 bases). The CDR3 loop spans 14 amino acids. V was trimmed by 4 bases and J by 5 bases, leaving 13 bases between them. In germline, CDR1 is SGHRS, CDR2 YFSETQ. The DNA for the CDR3 is TGCGCCAGCAGCGCACAGGGAAGGGATCAGCCCCAGCATTTT. Encoded protein: CASSAQGRDQPQHF.

This CDR3 reads CASRIRTGVVYEQYF. The CDR3, as DNA: TGTGCCAGCAGGATACGGACAGGGGTAGTCTACGAGCAGTACTTC. V gene TRBV6-5 combines with J gene TRBJ2-7, with 9 bases matching TRBD1. Trimming removed 6 bases from V and 3 bases from J; junction bases left unmatched: 9. This CDR3 has 15 amino acids. Germline V gene data show CDR1 as MNHEY and CDR2 as SVGAGI.

The chain links TRBV24-1 to TRBJ2-7; 8 nucleotides match TRBD1. The germline gives CDR1 KGHDR, CDR2 SFDVKD. The CDR3 extends over 15 amino acids. The trim removed 7 bases at V and 5 bases at J, leaving 12 bases unmatched. The CDR3 nucleotides are TGTGCCACCAGGGCCCGGGACAGGTACATCCACGAGCAGTACTTC. Protein sequence: CATRARDRYIHEQYF.

V gene TRBV6-1 combines with J gene TRBJ2-7; 10 bases line up with TRBD1. This CDR3 has 16 amino acids. Germline CDR1 MNHNS, CDR2 SASEGT. V shed 1 base and J 2 bases; nucleotides not matched to a gene: 5. CDR3 coding DNA: TGTGCCAGCAGTGAAGATGACAGGGGGCTCCCCTACGAGCAGTACTTC. As protein: CASSEDDRGLPYEQYF.

The V and J genes are TRBV2 and TRBJ2-1; TRBD2 aligns across 14 bases. The CDR3 length is 15 residues. With 8 bases clipped from V and 7 bases from J, the junction kept 7 bases outside the gene matches. The V gene's germline CDR1 is SNHLY and CDR2 FYNNEI. In nucleotides, the CDR3 is TGTGCCAGCCGGGGAGGGACTAGCGGGGGAAATGAGCAGTTCTTC. It specifies CASRGGTSGGNEQFF.

The chain couples TRBV27 to TRBJ2-2; 7 bases line up with TRBD2. The CDR3 contains 17 residues. Germline V gene lookup returns CDR1 MNHEY and CDR2 SMNVEV (reference sequence). Trimming at V came to 2 bases and at J to 8 bases, leaving 14 bases not matched to a gene. CDR3 bases: TGTGCCAGCAGTTTACGTTTCACTAGCGAACCACGAGGGGAGCTGTTTTTT. It specifies CASSLRFTSEPRGELFF.

This chain joins TRBV7-8 and TRBJ2-7; a weak D match, TRBD2 (5 bases). The V end was cut by 1 base, the J end by 0 bases, with 10 bases between. The CDR3 covers 15 residues. CDR1 is SGHVS, CDR2 FQNEAQ, per germline. Here the CDR3 reads CASSLEAGSSYEQYF. The CDR3 nucleotides read TGTGCCAGCAGCTTAGAGGCGGGTTCCTCCTACGAGCAGTACTTC.

The genes are TRBV28 and TRBJ2-7; 10 positions match TRBD2. The CDR3 sequence is 18 residues long. J gave up 0 bases and V 5 bases, and 13 bases lay outside the gene matches. Germline values: CDR1 MDHEN, CDR2 SYDVKM. CDR3 DNA: TGTGCCAGCAGTGCAGTGCGTCCGGGACTAGCGCGCTCCTACGAGCAGTACTTC. Protein: CASSAVRPGLARSYEQYF.

V and J are TRBV9 and TRBJ2-1, with TRBD2 matching over 7 bases. The CDR3 loop spans 16 amino acids. Trimming at V came to 0 bases and at J to 3 bases, leaving 6 bases not matched to a gene. Germline V lookup: CDR1 SGDLS, CDR2 YYNGEE. The CDR3 is CASSVGTGGNYNEQFF. The CDR3 nucleotides are TGTGCCAGCAGCGTAGGCACGGGGGGAAACTACAATGAGCAGTTCTTC.

This chain uses TRBV2 with TRBJ2-1, with 9 nucleotides matching TRBD2. V lost 7 bases, J lost 7 bases, and 35 bases stayed unmatched. Germline CDR1 SNHLY, CDR2 FYNNEI. The CDR3 has 23 residues. In DNA, the CDR3 is TGTGCCAGCAATTATCGCACCATCCACACAAGCGGGAGGACCTCGTTCCCCCTTAATGAGCAGTTCTTC. Translated, it gives CASNYRTIHTSGRTSFPLNEQFF.

The gene calls are TRBV5-1 and TRBJ2-1; 10 bases fit TRBD2. CDR3 length: 13 residues. Germline V gene lookup returns CDR1 SGHRS and CDR2 YFSETQ. V was clipped by 6 bases and J by 5 bases; unmatched bases: 2. The CDR3 sequence is CASNLAGDNEQFF. Written as DNA, the CDR3 is TGCGCCAGCAACCTAGCGGGGGACAATGAGCAGTTCTTC.

The chain couples TRBV30 to TRBJ1-2; D is perhaps TRBD1 (5 bases). The CDR3 sequence is 13 residues long. Between the trimmed V and J ends, which lost 2 bases and 3 bases, there was a span of 10 bases. CDR1 and CDR2 (germline): GTSNPN, SVGIG (reference sequence). CDR3 sequence: CAWSKGRDYGYTF. The DNA for the CDR3 is TGTGCCTGGAGTAAGGGCAGGGACTATGGCTACACCTTC.

This clone was detected only a few times. The V call is TRBV5-1, the J call TRBJ1-2; the match to TRBD1 covers 11 bases. The length of the CDR3 is 15 residues. Germline trimming cut 3 bases from V and 2 bases from J; bases unmatched to any gene: 3. Germline V gives CDR1 SGHRS, CDR2 YFSETQ. The CDR3 protein is CASSSGDRGNYGYTF. CDR3 bases: TGCGCCAGCAGCTCAGGGGACAGGGGGAACTATGGCTACACCTTC.

V is TRBV30 and J is TRBJ1-6; 8 bases line up with TRBD1. V dropped 2 bases and J dropped 7; count of bases not matched to a gene: 4. Per the germline V gene, CDR1 is GTSNPN and CDR2 is SVGIG (reference sequence). The CDR3 spans 14 residues. CDR3: CAWSRTGWNSPLHF. The CDR3, as DNA: TGTGCCTGGAGTCGGACAGGGTGGAATTCACCCCTCCACTTT.